This T cell receptor (beta chain) was retrieved from a study of STAT5B mutations in CD4+ large granular lymphocyte leukemia. The assay was run at survey level. Source study methods: A productive frequency of 2.59 x 10-5 was the lowest detectable. Profiled with immunoSEQ multiplex PCR; TCRdb holds only in-frame clones, not every one. That table supplies the V and J calls and clone size; D and trimming were determined from the DNA. The sample contains about 34,000 clones, just under 75% of which appear only once. Regarding this clone: Its target is unknown.

Study conclusions and caveats: Main leukemic clonotypes were patient-specific, but roughly 25% appeared at low frequency elsewhere. Higher CD4+ than CD8+ T-LGLL clonality might reflect small sample size.

Per germline, CDR1 SGHNT and CDR2 YENEEA. The CDR3 totals 15 residues. V dropped 4 bases and J dropped 6; count of bases not matched to a gene: 12. The sample taken for sequencing was CD4+ T cells from blood buffy coats. This TCR derives from a human donor in good health. The chain couples TRBV11-3 to TRBJ2-7, with TRBD2 identical over 7 bases. The CDR3 bases are TGTGCCAGCAGCTCCCGGGGCAACAGCGGGACCGAGCAGTACTTC. Its translation is CASSSRGNSGTEQYF.